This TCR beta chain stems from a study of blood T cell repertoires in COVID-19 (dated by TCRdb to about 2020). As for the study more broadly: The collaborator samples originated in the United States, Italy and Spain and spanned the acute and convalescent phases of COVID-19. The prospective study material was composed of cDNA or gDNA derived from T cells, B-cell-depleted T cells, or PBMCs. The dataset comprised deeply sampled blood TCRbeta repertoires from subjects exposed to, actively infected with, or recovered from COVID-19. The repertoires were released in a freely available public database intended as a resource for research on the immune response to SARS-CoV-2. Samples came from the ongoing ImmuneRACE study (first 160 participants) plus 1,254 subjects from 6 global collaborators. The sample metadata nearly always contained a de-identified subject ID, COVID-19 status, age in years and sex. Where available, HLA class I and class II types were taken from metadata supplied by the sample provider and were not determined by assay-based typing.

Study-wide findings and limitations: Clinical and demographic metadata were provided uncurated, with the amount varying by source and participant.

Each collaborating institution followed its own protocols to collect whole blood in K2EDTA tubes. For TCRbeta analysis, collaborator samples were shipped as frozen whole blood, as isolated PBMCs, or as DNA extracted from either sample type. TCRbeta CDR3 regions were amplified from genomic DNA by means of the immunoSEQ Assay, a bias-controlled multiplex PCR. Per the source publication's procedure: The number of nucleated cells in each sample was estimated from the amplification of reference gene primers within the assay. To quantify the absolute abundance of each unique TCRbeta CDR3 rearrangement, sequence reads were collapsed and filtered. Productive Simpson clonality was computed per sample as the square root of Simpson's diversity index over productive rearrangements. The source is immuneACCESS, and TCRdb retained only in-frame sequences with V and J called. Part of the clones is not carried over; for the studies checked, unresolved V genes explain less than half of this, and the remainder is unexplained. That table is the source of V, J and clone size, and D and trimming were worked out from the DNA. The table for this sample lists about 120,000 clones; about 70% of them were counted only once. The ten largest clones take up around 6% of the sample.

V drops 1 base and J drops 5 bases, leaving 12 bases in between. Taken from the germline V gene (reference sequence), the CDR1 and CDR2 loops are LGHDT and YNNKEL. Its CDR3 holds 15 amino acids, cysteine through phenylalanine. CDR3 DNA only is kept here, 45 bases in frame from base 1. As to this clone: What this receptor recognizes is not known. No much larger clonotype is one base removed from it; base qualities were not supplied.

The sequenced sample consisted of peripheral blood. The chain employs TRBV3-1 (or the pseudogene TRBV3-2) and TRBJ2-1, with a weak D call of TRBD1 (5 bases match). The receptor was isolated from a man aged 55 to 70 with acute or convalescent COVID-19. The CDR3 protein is CASSQGRRANNEQFF. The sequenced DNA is TGTGCCAGCAGCCAAGGACGCAGGGCCAACAATGAGCAGTTCTTC.